This TCR beta chain was recovered during a study of cytomegalovirus exposure and HLA in healthy donors. Study findings and constraints: Associated with HLA alleles at 0.05 false discovery rate in a later analysis were about 17,000 TCR beta sequences. Later work showed greater clonal expansion in HLA-associated TCR beta chains than in equally common others.

To note about this clone: Its antigen is unknown.

PCR was performed using 60 Vbeta and 13 Jbeta primers. Using immunoSEQ multiplex PCR, the repertoire was profiled, and TCRdb retains in-frame clones only, with some absent. The profile shows 90,000 to 120,000 clones, 82% of them singletons. CDR1 and CDR2 from the germline V gene are SQVTM and ANQGSEA. This CDR3 is built from 16 residues. Material: PBMCs. The sequence came from a young man in good health and CMV-seropositive. The V call is TRBV29-1, the J call TRBJ2-5; D is possibly TRBD1 (7 bases). The J call may not be correct, given that the DNA end is closer to TRBJ2-7. The CDR3 sequence is CSVPTKGAGSSYEQYF. DNA of the CDR3: TGCAGCGTTCCGACAAAGGGGGCGGGGAGCTCCTACGAGCAGTACTTC.